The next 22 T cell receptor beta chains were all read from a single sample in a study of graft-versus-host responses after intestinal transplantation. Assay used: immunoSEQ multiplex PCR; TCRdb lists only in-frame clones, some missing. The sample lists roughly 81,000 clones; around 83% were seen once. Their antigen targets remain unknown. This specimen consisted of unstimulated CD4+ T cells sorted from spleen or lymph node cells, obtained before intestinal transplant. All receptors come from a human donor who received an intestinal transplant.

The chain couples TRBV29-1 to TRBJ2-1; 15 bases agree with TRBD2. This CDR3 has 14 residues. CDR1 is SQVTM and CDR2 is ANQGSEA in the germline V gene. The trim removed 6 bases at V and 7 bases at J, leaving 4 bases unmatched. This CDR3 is CSVWTSGRANEQFF. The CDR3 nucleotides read TGCAGCGTCTGGACTAGCGGGAGGGCGAATGAGCAGTTCTTC.

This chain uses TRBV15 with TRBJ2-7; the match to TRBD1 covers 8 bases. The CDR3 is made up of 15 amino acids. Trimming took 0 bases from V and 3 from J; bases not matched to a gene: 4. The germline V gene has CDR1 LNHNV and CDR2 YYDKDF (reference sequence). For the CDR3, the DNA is TGTGCCACCAGCAGAGATAGGGACAGGCTCTACGAGCAGTACTTC. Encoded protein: CATSRDRDRLYEQYF.

In DNA form, the CDR3 reads TGTGCCAGCAGTTTTTTCGGGAGAGAAGATGAGCAGTTCTTC. Residues: CASSFFGREDEQFF. This chain connects TRBV28 to TRBJ2-1, with a tentative D call TRBD2 (6 bases). Per germline, CDR1 MDHEN and CDR2 SYDVKM. Between the trimmed V and J ends, which lost 3 bases and 8 bases, there was a span of 14 bases. This CDR3 has 14 amino acids.

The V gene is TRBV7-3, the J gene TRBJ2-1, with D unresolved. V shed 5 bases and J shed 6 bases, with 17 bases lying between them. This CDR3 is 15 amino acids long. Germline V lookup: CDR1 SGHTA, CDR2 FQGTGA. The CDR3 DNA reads TGTGCCAGCAGCCCGGCGAGACACTCATTCAATGAGCAGTTCTTC. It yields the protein CASSPARHSFNEQFF.

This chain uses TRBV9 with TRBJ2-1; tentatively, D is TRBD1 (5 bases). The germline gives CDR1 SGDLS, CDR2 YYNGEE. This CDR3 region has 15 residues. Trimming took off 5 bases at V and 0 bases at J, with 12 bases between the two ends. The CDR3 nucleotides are TGTGCCAGCAGGGGTCAGGGTAGCTCCTACAATGAGCAGTTCTTC. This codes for CASRGQGSSYNEQFF.

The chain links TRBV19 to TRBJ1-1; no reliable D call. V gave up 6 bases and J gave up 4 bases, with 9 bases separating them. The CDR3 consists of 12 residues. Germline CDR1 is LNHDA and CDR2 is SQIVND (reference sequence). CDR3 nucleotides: TGTGCCAGTAGGTCCCTGAGCACTGAAGCTTTCTTT. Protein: CASRSLSTEAFF.

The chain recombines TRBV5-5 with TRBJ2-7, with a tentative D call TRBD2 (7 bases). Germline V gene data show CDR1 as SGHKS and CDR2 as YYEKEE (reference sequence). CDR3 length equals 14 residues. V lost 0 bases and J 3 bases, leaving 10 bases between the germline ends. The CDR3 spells CASSLGGGGYEQYF. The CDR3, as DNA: TGTGCCAGCAGCTTGGGGGGGGGCGGCTACGAGCAGTACTTC.

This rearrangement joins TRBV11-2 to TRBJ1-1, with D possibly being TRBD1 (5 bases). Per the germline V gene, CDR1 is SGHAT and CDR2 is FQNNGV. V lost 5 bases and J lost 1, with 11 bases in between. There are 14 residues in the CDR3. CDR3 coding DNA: TGTGCCAGCAGCCTGATAGGACAGAACACTGAAGCTTTCTTT. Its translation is CASSLIGQNTEAFF.

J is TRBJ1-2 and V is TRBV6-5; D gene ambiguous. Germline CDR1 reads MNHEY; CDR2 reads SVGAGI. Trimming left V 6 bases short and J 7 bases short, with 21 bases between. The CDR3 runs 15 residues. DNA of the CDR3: TGTGCCAGCAGCGTTGACTGGACGGCGGAGGCTGGCTACACCTTC. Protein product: CASSVDWTAEAGYTF.

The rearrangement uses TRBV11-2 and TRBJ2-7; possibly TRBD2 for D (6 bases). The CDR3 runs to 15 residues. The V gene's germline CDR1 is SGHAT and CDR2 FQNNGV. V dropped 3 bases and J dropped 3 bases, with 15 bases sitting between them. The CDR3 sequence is CASSLQRAYIYEQYF. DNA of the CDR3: TGTGCCAGCAGCTTGCAGCGGGCCTATATCTACGAGCAGTACTTC.

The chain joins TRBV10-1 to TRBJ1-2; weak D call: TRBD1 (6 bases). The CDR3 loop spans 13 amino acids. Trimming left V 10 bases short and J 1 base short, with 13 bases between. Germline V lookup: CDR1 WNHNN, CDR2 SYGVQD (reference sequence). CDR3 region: CATEDSLNYGYTF. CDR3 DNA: TGCGCCACCGAGGACAGCCTTAACTATGGCTACACCTTC.

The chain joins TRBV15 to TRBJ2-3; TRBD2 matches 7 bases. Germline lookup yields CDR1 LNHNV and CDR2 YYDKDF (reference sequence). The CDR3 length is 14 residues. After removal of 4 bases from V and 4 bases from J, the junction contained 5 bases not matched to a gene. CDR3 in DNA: TGTGCCACCAGCACCGGGGGGTGGGCAGATACGCAGTATTTT. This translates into CATSTGGWADTQYF.

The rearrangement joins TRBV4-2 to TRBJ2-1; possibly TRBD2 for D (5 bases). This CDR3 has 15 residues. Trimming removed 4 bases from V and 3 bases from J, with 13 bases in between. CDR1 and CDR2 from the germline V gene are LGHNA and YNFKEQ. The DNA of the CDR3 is TGTGCCAGCAGCCCTGGGTACGGGAACTACAATGAGCAGTTCTTC. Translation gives CASSPGYGNYNEQFF.

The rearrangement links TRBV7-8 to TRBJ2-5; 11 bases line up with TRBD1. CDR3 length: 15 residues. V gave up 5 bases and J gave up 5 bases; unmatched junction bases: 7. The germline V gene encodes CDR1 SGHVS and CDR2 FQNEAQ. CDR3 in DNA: TGTGCCAGCAGCCCATCGGACAGGGGGCTGGAGACCCAGTACTTC. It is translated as CASSPSDRGLETQYF.

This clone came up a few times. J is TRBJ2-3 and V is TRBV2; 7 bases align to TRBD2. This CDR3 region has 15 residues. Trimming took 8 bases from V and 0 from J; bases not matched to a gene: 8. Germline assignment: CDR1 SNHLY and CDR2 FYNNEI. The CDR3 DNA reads TGTGCCAGCGGGGTGAGCGGGGCGAGCACAGATACGCAGTATTTT. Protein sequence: CASGVSGASTDTQYF.

The CDR3 DNA reads as TGTGCCAGCTCACAGAATATGCTATGGCATTTT. This codes for CASSQNMLWHF. The V and J genes are TRBV28 and TRBJ1-5; unclear D gene. Looked up from germline, CDR1 is MDHEN and CDR2 is SYDVKM. This CDR3 has 11 residues. The germline V and J ends were trimmed by 8 bases and 15 bases, with 17 bases remaining between them.

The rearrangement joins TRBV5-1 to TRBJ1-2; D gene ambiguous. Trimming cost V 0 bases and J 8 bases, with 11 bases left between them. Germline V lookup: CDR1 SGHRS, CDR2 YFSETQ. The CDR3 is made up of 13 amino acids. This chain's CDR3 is CASSLAVGDGYTF. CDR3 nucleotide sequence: TGCGCCAGCAGCTTGGCCGTGGGAGACGGCTACACCTTC. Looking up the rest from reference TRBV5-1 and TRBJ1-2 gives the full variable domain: KAGVTQTPRYLIKTRGQQVTLSCSPISGHRSVSWYQQTPGQGLQFLFEYFSETQRNKGNFPGRFSGRQFSNSRSEMNVSTLELGDSALYLCASSLAVGDGYTFGSGTRLTVV.

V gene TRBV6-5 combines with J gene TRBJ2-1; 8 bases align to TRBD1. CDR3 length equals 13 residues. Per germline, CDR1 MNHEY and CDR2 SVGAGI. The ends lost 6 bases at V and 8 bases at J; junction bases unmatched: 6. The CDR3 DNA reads TGTGCCAGCAGCTTCGACAGGGGCGATGAGCAGTTCTTC. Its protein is CASSFDRGDEQFF.

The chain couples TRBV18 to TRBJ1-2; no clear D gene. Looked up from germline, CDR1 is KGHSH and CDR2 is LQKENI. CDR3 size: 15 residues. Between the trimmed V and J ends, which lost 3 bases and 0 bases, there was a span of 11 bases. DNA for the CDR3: TGTGCCAGCTCACCCCCGGGTAGGCCTAACTATGGCTACACCTTC. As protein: CASSPPGRPNYGYTF.

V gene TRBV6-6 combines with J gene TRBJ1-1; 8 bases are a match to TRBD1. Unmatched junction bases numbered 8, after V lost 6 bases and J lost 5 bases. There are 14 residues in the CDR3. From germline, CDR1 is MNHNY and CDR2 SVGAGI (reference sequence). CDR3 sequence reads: CASSHGQGWTEAFF. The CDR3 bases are TGTGCCAGCAGCCACGGACAGGGTTGGACTGAAGCTTTCTTT.

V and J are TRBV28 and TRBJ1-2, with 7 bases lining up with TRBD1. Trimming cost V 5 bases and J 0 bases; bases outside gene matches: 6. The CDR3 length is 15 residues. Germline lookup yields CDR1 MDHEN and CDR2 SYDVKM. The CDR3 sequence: CASSTPTGPNYGYTF. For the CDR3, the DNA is TGTGCCAGCAGTACCCCGACAGGGCCTAACTATGGCTACACCTTC.

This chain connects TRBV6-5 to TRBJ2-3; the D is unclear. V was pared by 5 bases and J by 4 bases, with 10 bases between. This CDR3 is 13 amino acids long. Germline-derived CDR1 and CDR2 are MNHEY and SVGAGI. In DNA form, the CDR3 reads TGTGCCAGCAGTGCCCGACTTTCAGATACGCAGTATTTT. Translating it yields CASSARLSDTQYF.